This record concerns one T cell receptor beta chain sequence. Sequenced by immunoSEQ multiplex PCR; TCRdb stores in-frame clones only, minus some. The table shows around 2,100,000 clones, with about 95% occurring only once. Terminally differentiated effector memory CD45RA+ cells were excluded by CCR7 positive selection of CD45RO-negative cells. The sample comes from a study of shared clonotypes between healthy human individuals. V shed 6 bases and J shed 5 bases, with 16 bases lying between them. The CDR3 extends over 14 amino acids. Germline loops: CDR1 MNHNS, CDR2 SASEGT. The chain joins TRBV6-1 to TRBJ1-1; tentatively, D is TRBD1 (5 bases). Sequenced sample: naive CD8+ T cells sorted from blood. The receptor was isolated from a man younger than 30 in good health. The CDR3 sequence is CASSPGLGVTEAFF. DNA of the CDR3: TGTGCCAGCAGCCCGGGGTTGGGGGTTACTGAAGCTTTCTTT.